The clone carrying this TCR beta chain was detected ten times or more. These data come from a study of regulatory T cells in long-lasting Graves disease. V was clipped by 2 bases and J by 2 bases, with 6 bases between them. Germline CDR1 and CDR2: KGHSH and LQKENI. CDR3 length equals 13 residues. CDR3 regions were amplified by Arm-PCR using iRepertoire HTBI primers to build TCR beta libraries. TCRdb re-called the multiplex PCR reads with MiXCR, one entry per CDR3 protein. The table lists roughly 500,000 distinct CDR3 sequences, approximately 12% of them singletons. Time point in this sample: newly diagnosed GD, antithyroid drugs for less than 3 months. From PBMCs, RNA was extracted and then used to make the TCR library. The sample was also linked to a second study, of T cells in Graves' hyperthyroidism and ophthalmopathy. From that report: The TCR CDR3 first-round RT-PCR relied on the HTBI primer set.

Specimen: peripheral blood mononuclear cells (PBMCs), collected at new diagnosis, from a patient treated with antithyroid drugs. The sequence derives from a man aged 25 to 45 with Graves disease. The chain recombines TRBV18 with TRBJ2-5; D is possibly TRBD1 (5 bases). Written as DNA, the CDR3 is TGTGCCAGCTCACCAAAGGGGCAAGAGACCCAGTACTTC. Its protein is CASSPKGQETQYF.